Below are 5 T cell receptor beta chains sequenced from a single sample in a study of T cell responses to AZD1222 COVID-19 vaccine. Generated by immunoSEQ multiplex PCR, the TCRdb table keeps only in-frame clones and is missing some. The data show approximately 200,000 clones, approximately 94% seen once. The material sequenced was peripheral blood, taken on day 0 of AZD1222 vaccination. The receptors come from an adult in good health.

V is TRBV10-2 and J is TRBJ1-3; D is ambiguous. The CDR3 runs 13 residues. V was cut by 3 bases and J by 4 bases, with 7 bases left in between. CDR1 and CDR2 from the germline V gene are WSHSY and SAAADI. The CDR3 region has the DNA TGCGCCAGCAGTGACCTGGGGGGAAACACCATATATTTT. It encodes CASSDLGGNTIYF.

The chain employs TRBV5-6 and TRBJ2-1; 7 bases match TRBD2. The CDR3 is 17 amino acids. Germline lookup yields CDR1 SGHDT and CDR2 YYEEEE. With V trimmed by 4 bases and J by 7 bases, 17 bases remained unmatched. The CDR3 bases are TGTGCCAGCAGCGGACGATCTCTCGCGGGAGTTTATAATGAGCAGTTCTTC. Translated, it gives CASSGRSLAGVYNEQFF.

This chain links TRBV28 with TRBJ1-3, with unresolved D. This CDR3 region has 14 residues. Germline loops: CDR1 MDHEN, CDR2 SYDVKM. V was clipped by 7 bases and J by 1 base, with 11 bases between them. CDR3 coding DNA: TGTGCCAGCACTTTTCGTGGTTCTGGAAACACCATATATTTT. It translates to CASTFRGSGNTIYF. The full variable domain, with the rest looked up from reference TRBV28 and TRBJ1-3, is DVKVTQSSRYLVKRTGEKVFLECVQDMDHENMFWYRQDPGLGLRLIYFSYDVKMKEKGDIPEGYSVSREKKERFSLILESASTNQTSMYLCASTFRGSGNTIYFGEGSWLTVV.

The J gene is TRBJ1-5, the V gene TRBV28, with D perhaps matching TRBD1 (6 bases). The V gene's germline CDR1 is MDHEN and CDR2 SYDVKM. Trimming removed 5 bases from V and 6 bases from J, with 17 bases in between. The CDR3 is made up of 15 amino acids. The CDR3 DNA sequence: TGTGCCAGCAGTCCCCAACAGGGAGGGGGTCAGCCCCAGCATTTT. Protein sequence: CASSPQQGGGQPQHF.

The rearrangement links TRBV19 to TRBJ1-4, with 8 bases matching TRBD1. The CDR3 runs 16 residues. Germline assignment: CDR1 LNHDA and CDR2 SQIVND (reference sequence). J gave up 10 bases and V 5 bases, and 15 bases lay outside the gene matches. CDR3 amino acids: CASSFSGGQGFGKLFF. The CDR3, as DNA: TGTGCCAGTAGTTTTAGCGGCGGACAGGGTTTTGGAAAACTGTTTTTT.